The T cell receptor (beta chain) described here comes from a study of PD-1 blockade in classical Hodgkin lymphoma. Overall study results and limits: At baseline, newly diagnosed patients reportedly showed less TCR diversity than healthy donors. The repertoire differences lack a defined cause, possibly disease activity or prior therapy.

Per the germline V gene, CDR1 is LGHNA and CDR2 is YSLEER. The CDR3 has 18 amino acids. V gave up 0 bases and J gave up 2 bases; unmatched junction bases: 8. No patient escaped relapse after autologous stem cell transplantation, and brentuximab vedotin exposure varied. Each best response was a complete response, a partial response or progressive disease. Produced via immunoSEQ multiplex PCR; TCRdb's table is partial and in-frame only. The sample carries tens of thousands of clones, 71% recorded once. By share, this clone counts as medium-sized. Its antigen remains unknown. Sample: peripheral blood mononuclear cells (PBMCs), taken before the second cycle of nivolumab. The TCR sequence derives from a human donor with classical Hodgkin lymphoma. The rearrangement uses TRBV4-3 and TRBJ2-7; 12 nucleotides agree with TRBD2. The CDR3 is CASSQDRGLAGLTYEQYF. The CDR3 DNA reads TGCGCCAGCAGCCAAGATCGTGGACTAGCGGGACTTACCTACGAGCAGTACTTC.